The rows below give T cell receptor beta chains drawn from one sample of a study of cytomegalovirus exposure and HLA in healthy donors. Generated by immunoSEQ multiplex PCR, the TCRdb table keeps only in-frame clones and is missing some. The sample lists 200,000 or so clones, around 80% occurring once. Sequencing used PBMCs. The receptors were gathered from a man in his forties in good health and CMV-seropositive. Both conserved end residues are part of each CDR3. D genes are given only for firm matches. Size is omitted from some rows. Given values are once, few, many or a class for expanded clones.

clone size	V gene	D gene	J gene	CDR3 DNA	CDR3 protein
.	TRBV5-1	TRBD1	TRBJ2-5	TGCGCCAGCAGCTTCGGGACAGGGGGGCAAGAGACCCAGTACTTC	CASSFGTGGQETQYF
.	TRBV27	.	TRBJ2-7	TGTGCCAGCAGACCCTCACAGGACCCTCCCTACGAGCAGTACTTC	CASRPSQDPPYEQYF
.	TRBV7-9	.	TRBJ2-5	TGTGCCAGCAGCTTAACTGCTCTGGAGACCCAGTACTTC	CASSLTALETQYF
once	TRBV6-1	.	TRBJ2-2	TGTGCCAGCGCGCGGGCACAGAACACCGGGGAGCTGTTTTTT	CASARAQNTGELFF
.	TRBV5-6	.	TRBJ2-5	TGTGCCAGTGGTCGGGGGACAGTAGGGACCCAGTACTTC	CASGRGTVGTQYF
.	TRBV6-5	.	TRBJ1-5	TGTGCCAGCAGTCCCGACAGAAGTCAGCCCCAGCATTTT	CASSPDRSQPQHF
.	TRBV7-3	TRBD2	TRBJ2-3	TGTGCCAGCAGCCCCCAGGGCGGGGGGAGGTCAGATACGCAGTATTTT	CASSPQGGGRSDTQYF
.	TRBV18	TRBD2	TRBJ2-3	TGTGCCAGCTCACCGTTAGCGGGGGGGCTCGTCGATACGCAGTATTTT	CASSPLAGGLVDTQYF
.	TRBV19	TRBD2	TRBJ2-1	TGTGCCAGTAGTTTGCGGGGGGAAAACAATGAGCAGTTCTTC	CASSLRGENNEQFF
.	TRBV19	.	TRBJ1-3	TGTGCCAGTAGTCTTCCGGGACACTTCTCTGGAAACACCATATATTTT	CASSLPGHFSGNTIYF
.	TRBV4-3	.	TRBJ2-1	TGCGCCAGCAGCCAAGACAGAACCCCCTACAATGAGCAGTTCTTC	CASSQDRTPYNEQFF
.	TRBV6-5	.	TRBJ1-1	TGTGCCAGCAGTTACTACGGCACTGAAGCTTTCTTT	CASSYYGTEAFF
.	TRBV7-9	.	TRBJ2-7	TGTGCCAGCAGCCTTGGGGGGACGCCCTACGAGCAGTACTTC	CASSLGGTPYEQYF
.	TRBV7-9	TRBD2	TRBJ2-5	TGTGCCAGCAGCCCGCGGGACGGGGGGGAGACCCAGTACTTC	CASSPRDGGETQYF
.	TRBV6-4	TRBD1	TRBJ2-3	TGTGCCAGCAGTGAAGACAGGGGGGCAGATACGCAGTATTTT	CASSEDRGADTQYF
.	TRBV18	TRBD2	TRBJ2-1	TGTGCCAGCTCACCCGGACTAGCGGGGCACAATGAGCAGTTCTTC	CASSPGLAGHNEQFF
once	TRBV6-6	.	TRBJ2-7	TGTGCCAGCAGAAACAGCTACGAGCAGTACTTC	CASRNSYEQYF
.	TRBV5-6	TRBD1	TRBJ1-1	TGTGCCAGCAGCTTGAGGTCTCTTGGGGCAGGGGGCGCCGGGACTGAAGCTTTCTTT	CASSLRSLGAGGAGTEAFF
.	TRBV19	.	TRBJ1-1	TGTGCCAGTAGTCACCAGGGGAGGAACACTGAAGCTTTCTTT	CASSHQGRNTEAFF
.	TRBV23-1	TRBD1	TRBJ1-3	TGCGCCAGCCGACAGGGGTACGTTCTCAACACCATATATTTT	CASRQGYVLNTIYF
.	TRBV5-1	TRBD1	TRBJ2-5	TGCGCCAGCAGCTTGGGGACAGGGGCGGAGACCCAGTACTTC	CASSLGTGAETQYF
few	TRBV30	.	TRBJ1-5	TGTGCCTGGAGTGCCAATAGCAATCAGCCCCAGCATTTT	CAWSANSNQPQHF
.	TRBV19	.	TRBJ1-4	TGTGCCAGTAAAGGAAGGGAGTGGGAAAAACTGTTTTTT	CASKGREWEKLFF
few	TRBV2	TRBD1	TRBJ1-5	TGTGCCAGCAGCACAGGGGGAAGGCAGCCCCAGCATTTT	CASSTGGRQPQHF
few	TRBV4-2	TRBD1	TRBJ2-3	TGTGCCAGCAGCGTTTGGGACAGAGCACAGGCAGATACGCAGTATTTT	CASSVWDRAQADTQYF
.	TRBV30	.	TRBJ2-3	TGTGCCTGGAGTGTCCGGGTGATTACGGATACGCAGTATTTT	CAWSVRVITDTQYF
.	TRBV19	.	TRBJ1-1	TGTGCCAGTAGTGGAGGTGGTCCGTATCGGAGAATGAACACTGAAGCTTTCTTT	CASSGGGPYRRMNTEAFF
once	TRBV4-3	.	TRBJ2-6	TGCGCCAGCAGCCAAGATGACCACATAGGCAGGGACTCTGGGGCCAACGTCCTGACTTTC	CASSQDDHIGRDSGANVLTF
.	TRBV28	TRBD1	TRBJ2-5	TGTGCCAGCAGTCCTGGGACAGGGGAAGAGACCCAGTACTTC	CASSPGTGEETQYF
.	TRBV28	.	TRBJ1-2	TGTGCCAGCACCACTTTTCGGCAGGGGCGGCTTAGTGGCTACACCTTC	CASTTFRQGRLSGYTF
once	TRBV21-1	.	TRBJ1-2	TGTGCCAGCAGCAAAGCGAGGACAGGGGATAGGGGAGTGGATGGCTACACCTTC	CASSKARTGDRGVDGYTF
.	TRBV4-3	.	TRBJ1-4	TGCGCCAGCAGCCGACTCTTGGACAGCGCTAATGAAAAACTGTTTTTT	CASSRLLDSANEKLFF
.	TRBV15	TRBD1	TRBJ1-5	TGTGCCACCAGCAGGGTGGGACAGGGTGGGAATCAGCCCCAGCATTTT	CATSRVGQGGNQPQHF
.	TRBV9	.	TRBJ2-5	TGTGCCAGCAGCGCCGGAGGCGGCCTAGGAGAGACCCAGTACTTC	CASSAGGGLGETQYF
few	TRBV5-1	.	TRBJ1-1	TGCGCCAGCAGACCGGACATCCCGAACACTGAAGCTTTCTTT	CASRPDIPNTEAFF
.	TRBV23-1	TRBD1	TRBJ2-6	TGCGCCAGCAGTCAAGGGCGGGACAGGAGGTGTGTGGGTTGGTGGGGTGGCAACGTCCTGACTTTC	CASSQGRDRRCVGWWGGNVLTF
.	TRBV11-2	.	TRBJ1-2	TGTGCCAGCAGACGAACCGGGATCGACTATGGCTACACCTTC	CASRRTGIDYGYTF
once	TRBV19	TRBD1	TRBJ1-5	TGTGCCAGTAAAACAGGGGTGGGTCAGCCCCAGCATTTT	CASKTGVGQPQHF
.	TRBV15	.	TRBJ1-5	TGTGCCACCAGCAGAGACAGGAACCTCAATCAGCCCCAGCATTTT	CATSRDRNLNQPQHF
.	TRBV28	.	TRBJ2-7	TGTGCCAGCAGTTTAGGGCTCTCCTACGAGCAGTACTTC	CASSLGLSYEQYF
.	TRBV19	TRBD1	TRBJ2-7	TGTGCCAGTAGCGGACTGGGACAGGGGGAAGGAGACTCCTACGAGCAGTACTTC	CASSGLGQGEGDSYEQYF